What follows are 5 T cell receptor beta chains derived from one specimen sequenced in a study of Ad26.COV2.S vaccination and SARS-CoV-2 variants. The treatment is: about 20 received Ad26.COV2.S at low or high dose, single or two shots; five or six received placebo; per-sample allocation not given. Each sample was drawn 63 days after the first injection (of vaccine or placebo). TCRdb's copy holds only in-frame clones and misses some; the assay was immunoSEQ multiplex PCR. The table shows some 480,000 clones, with approximately 88% occurring only once. This specimen consisted of peripheral blood, obtained in a trial of Ad26.COV2.S vaccine versus placebo. The receptors come from a person aged 18 to 65 who received the Ad26.COV2.S COVID-19 vaccine or a placebo.

V usage is TRBV3-1 (or the pseudogene TRBV3-2) and J usage is TRBJ1-1; D remains unclear. Germline CDR1 and CDR2: LGHDT and YNNKEL (reference sequence). This CDR3 is built from 14 residues. V was trimmed by 1 base and J by 2 bases, leaving 8 bases between them. CDR3 nucleotides: TGTGCCAGCAGCCAAGTCGCCAGCAACACTGAAGCTTTCTTT. Translating it yields CASSQVASNTEAFF.

This clone was observed a single time. The chain employs TRBV25-1 and TRBJ2-2, with 7 positions matching TRBD1. The CDR3 totals 15 residues. V gave up 3 bases and J gave up 5 bases; unmatched junction bases: 6. Looked up from germline, CDR1 is MGHDK and CDR2 is SYGVNS. CDR3: CASSETNRGTGELFF. The CDR3 nucleotides read TGTGCCAGCAGTGAGACCAACAGGGGAACCGGGGAGCTGTTTTTT. Drawing the rest from reference TRBV25-1 and TRBJ2-2, the complete variable domain is EADIYQTPRYLVIGTGKKITLECSQTMGHDKMYWYQQDPGMELHLIHYSYGVNSTEKGDLSSESTVSRIRTEHFPLTLESARPSHTSQYLCASSETNRGTGELFFGEGSRLTVL.

The count of this clone is one. This chain connects TRBV18 to TRBJ1-1, with D perhaps TRBD1 (5 bases). This CDR3 comprises 13 residues. Germline CDR1 KGHSH, CDR2 LQKENI. Trimming took off 5 bases at V and 4 bases at J, with 11 bases between the two ends. CDR3 residues: CASSGTRATEAFF. In DNA, the CDR3 is TGTGCCAGCTCAGGGACCAGGGCCACTGAAGCTTTCTTT. Using reference TRBV18 and TRBJ1-1 for the parts outside the CDR3, the full variable domain is NAGVMQNPRHLVRRRGQEARLRCSPMKGHSHVYWYRQLPEEGLKFMVYLQKENIIDESGMPKERFSAEFPKEGPSILRIQQVVRGDSAAYFCASSGTRATEAFFGQGTRLTVV.

The genes are TRBV10-3 and TRBJ1-2; 11 bases fit TRBD1. This CDR3 has 12 residues. After removal of 7 bases from V and 13 bases from J, the junction contained 8 bases not matched to a gene. Germline CDR1 ENHRY, CDR2 SYGVKD. The CDR3 spells CAITQDRGLLTF. Here the CDR3 DNA reads TGTGCCATCACCCAGGACAGGGGGCTGCTCACCTTC.

The chain employs TRBV30 and TRBJ1-2, with 9 bases fitting TRBD1. This CDR3 contains 14 residues. Germline CDR1 GTSNPN, CDR2 SVGIG (reference sequence). The V and J ends lost 5 bases and 5 bases, in that order; junction bases with no gene match: 9. The CDR3 loop reads CAWGDRALRYGYTF. The CDR3 DNA sequence: TGTGCCTGGGGGGACAGGGCGTTAAGATATGGCTACACCTTC.